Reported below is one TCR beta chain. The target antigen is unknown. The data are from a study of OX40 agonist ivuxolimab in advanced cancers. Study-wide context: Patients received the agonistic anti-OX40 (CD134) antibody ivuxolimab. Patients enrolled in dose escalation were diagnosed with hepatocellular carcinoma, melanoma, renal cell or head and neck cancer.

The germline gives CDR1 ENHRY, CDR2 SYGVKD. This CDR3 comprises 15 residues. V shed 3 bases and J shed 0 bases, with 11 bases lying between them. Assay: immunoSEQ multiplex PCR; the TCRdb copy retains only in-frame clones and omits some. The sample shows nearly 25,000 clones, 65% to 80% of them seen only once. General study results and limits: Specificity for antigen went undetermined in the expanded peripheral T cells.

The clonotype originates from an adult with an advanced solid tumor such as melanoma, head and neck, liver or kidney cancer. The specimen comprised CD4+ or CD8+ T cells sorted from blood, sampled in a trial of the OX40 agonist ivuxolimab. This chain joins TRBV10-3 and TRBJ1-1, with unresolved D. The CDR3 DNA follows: TGTGCCATCAGTGATACCGGACGGTTGAACACTGAAGCTTTCTTT. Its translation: CAISDTGRLNTEAFF.